Detailed here is one T cell receptor (beta chain). Its antigen is currently unknown. A much larger clone is a single base away; this may be a read error. One entry per CDR3 protein, called by TCRdb with MiXCR from the reads. Altogether roughly 500,000 distinct CDR3 sequences are present, 16% being singletons, with the ten largest covering approximately 24%. The data were taken from a study of T cell repertoires in cytomegalovirus infection. Study context: Matching HLA type, along with CMV infection, was indicated by public TCR beta signatures.

The CDR3 runs to 13 residues. Per the germline V gene, CDR1 is MNHGY and CDR2 is SAAAGT. General observations from the study: The ex vivo response was dominated by HLA-C-restricted CMV-specific TCR beta clonotypes. Identification of carriers of CMV plus the relevant HLA was achieved through cumulative public TCR beta family frequency.

The sample comprised CD8+ T cells from PBMCs. The chain uses TRBV6-8 and TRBJ2-5, with a weak D call TRBD1 (6 bases). The sequence was obtained from a human donor in good health (CMV status not recorded). Some clones in this sample may be carry-over from other donors' samples. The CDR3 coding sequence is TGTACCAGCAGTTACCAGGGGTCGGAGACCCAGTACTTC. Its protein is CTSSYQGSETQYF.